The 14 T cell receptor beta chains given below trace back to one sample, sequenced in a study of T cell responses to AZD1222 COVID-19 vaccine. Sequencing used immunoSEQ multiplex PCR; TCRdb keeps in-frame clones, though not all of them. Among a few hundred thousand clones listed, approximately 93% were seen once. The input for sequencing was peripheral blood, taken on day 0 of AZD1222 vaccination. The receptors originated from an adult in good health.

The chain uses TRBV7-9 and TRBJ2-1, with D tentatively TRBD1 (6 bases). V was pared by 11 bases and J by 3 bases, with 11 bases between. The germline CDR1 and CDR2 sequences are SEHNR and FQNEAQ (reference sequence). CDR3 size: 12 residues. The CDR3 loop is CACTGLYNEQFF. DNA for the CDR3: TGTGCCTGTACAGGGCTCTACAATGAGCAGTTCTTC. Combining the CDR3 with reference TRBV7-9 and TRBJ2-1 gives the whole variable domain DTGVSQNPRHKITKRGQNVTFRCDPISEHNRLYWYRQTLGQGPEFLTYFQNEAQLEKSRLLSDRFSAERPKGSFSTLEIQRTEQGDSAMYLCACTGLYNEQFFGPGTRLTVL.

CDR3 in amino acids: CASSTPSGSSYEQYF. CDR3 coding DNA: TGTGCCAGCAGCACCCCCAGCGGGAGCTCCTACGAGCAGTACTTC. The chain recombines TRBV5-4 with TRBJ2-7; 8 nucleotides agree with TRBD2. After removal of 4 bases from V and 0 bases from J, the junction contained 6 bases not matched to a gene. Per the germline V gene, CDR1 is SGHNT and CDR2 is YYREEE (reference sequence). CDR3 length: 15 amino acids.

This clone was counted only a few times. This sequence joins TRBV12-3 or TRBV12-4 and TRBJ1-2; D gene unclear. The length of the CDR3 is 13 residues. V was cut by 3 bases and J by 7 bases, with 12 bases left in between. CDR3 DNA sequence: TGTGCCAGCAGTTTTAAGGCAACCGGTGGCTACACCTTC. Its protein is CASSFKATGGYTF.

The V call is TRBV7-6, the J call TRBJ1-1, with 7 bases lining up with TRBD1. CDR1 SGHVS and CDR2 FNYEAQ come from the germline V gene. V was clipped by 1 base and J by 4 bases; unmatched bases: 6. The CDR3 loop spans 15 amino acids. As DNA, the CDR3 is TGTGCCAGCAGCTTAGAAGGGGGCCTGAGCACTGAAGCTTTCTTT. It yields the protein CASSLEGGLSTEAFF.

This chain uses TRBV7-9 with TRBJ2-7; 10 bases fit TRBD1. The junction had 8 bases not matched to a gene; V was cut back by 3 bases and J by 3 bases. This CDR3 has 16 amino acids. In germline, CDR1 is SEHNR, CDR2 FQNEAQ (reference sequence). The DNA for the CDR3 is TGTGCCAGCAGCTTGGGATACCGGGACAGGGGCTACGAGCAGTACTTC. Translating gives CASSLGYRDRGYEQYF.

The chain is built from TRBV6-4 and TRBJ2-1, with TRBD2 as a possible D gene (5 bases). Germline values: CDR1 MRHNA, CDR2 SNTAGT. The CDR3 totals 14 residues. The V and J ends lost 6 bases and 6 bases respectively, with 15 bases between them. CDR3 coding DNA: TGTGCCAGCAGCGACGGAGGACGGAGCAATGAGCAGTTCTTC. Protein sequence: CASSDGGRSNEQFF.

The V and J genes are TRBV6-1 and TRBJ2-7; no firm D call. Germline lookup yields CDR1 MNHNS and CDR2 SASEGT. There are 14 residues in the CDR3. Trimming removed 2 bases from V and 2 bases from J, with 10 bases in between. CDR3 DNA sequence: TGTGCCAGCAGTGAATCCCCCAGCCCCTACGAGCAGTACTTC. This sequence encodes CASSESPSPYEQYF.

The chain uses TRBV6-6 and TRBJ1-1; 8 nucleotides match TRBD1. Germline-derived CDR1 and CDR2 are MNHNY and SVGAGI (reference sequence). Unmatched junction bases numbered 10, after V lost 5 bases and J lost 5 bases. The CDR3 has 15 residues. The CDR3 nucleotides read TGTGCCAGCAGTGACTATGGACAGGGCAGAACTGAAGCTTTCTTT. Its translation is CASSDYGQGRTEAFF.

The rearrangement links TRBV19 to TRBJ1-4; D may be TRBD1 (5 bases). From germline, CDR1 is LNHDA and CDR2 SQIVND (reference sequence). Trimming cost V 5 bases and J 8 bases, with 15 bases left between them. This CDR3 contains 14 residues. In DNA, the CDR3 is TGTGCCAGTAGTCAGAGCGGGACGAGAGAAAAACTGTTTTTT. It yields the protein CASSQSGTREKLFF.

The gene calls are TRBV28 and TRBJ1-5; D is undetermined. Germline loops: CDR1 MDHEN, CDR2 SYDVKM. V was clipped by 2 bases and J by 0 bases, with 14 bases between them. The length of the CDR3 is 17 residues. CDR3 in amino acids: CASSLRVFGYSNQPQHF. The CDR3 DNA follows: TGTGCCAGCAGTTTAAGAGTCTTTGGTTATAGCAATCAGCCCCAGCATTTT.

The chain uses TRBV7-9 and TRBJ1-1, with D maybe TRBD1 (6 bases). CDR3 length: 15 amino acids. Germline V CDR1 and CDR2: SEHNR, FQNEAQ (reference sequence). The V end lost 4 bases, the J end lost 8 bases, and 20 bases lay between the germline ends. CDR3 bases: TGTGCCAGCAGCTCTAGGGGGACTTTCCGAGGGGAAGCTTTCTTT. Translation gives CASSSRGTFRGEAFF.

The CDR3 spells CASSWTSGARGGDTQYF. The CDR3, as DNA: TGTGCCAGCAGCTGGACTAGCGGAGCCCGGGGAGGAGATACGCAGTATTTT. The chain links TRBV3-1 (or the pseudogene TRBV3-2) to TRBJ2-3, with 10 bases aligning to TRBD2. CDR3 length equals 17 residues. The J segment lost 5 bases and the V segment lost 5 bases, leaving 13 bases of the junction unmatched. CDR1 is LGHDT and CDR2 is YNNKEL in the germline V gene (reference sequence).

This chain connects TRBV20-1 to TRBJ1-1, with D unclear. V shed 3 bases and J shed 0 bases, with 5 bases lying between them. CDR3 length: 12 residues. Germline V lookup: CDR1 DFQATT, CDR2 SNEGSKA (reference sequence). The CDR3: CSASQVNTEAFF. CDR3 DNA sequence: TGCAGTGCTAGTCAGGTGAACACTGAAGCTTTCTTT.

The rearrangement joins TRBV9 to TRBJ2-7, with TRBD2 identical over 13 bases. The V segment lost 0 bases and the J segment 3 bases; nucleotides outside the gene matches: 3. CDR1 SGDLS and CDR2 YYNGEE come from the germline V gene. This CDR3 comprises 16 residues. The CDR3 loop reads CASSVGGTSGNYEQYF. Here the CDR3 DNA reads TGTGCCAGCAGCGTAGGGGGGACTAGCGGGAACTACGAGCAGTACTTC.